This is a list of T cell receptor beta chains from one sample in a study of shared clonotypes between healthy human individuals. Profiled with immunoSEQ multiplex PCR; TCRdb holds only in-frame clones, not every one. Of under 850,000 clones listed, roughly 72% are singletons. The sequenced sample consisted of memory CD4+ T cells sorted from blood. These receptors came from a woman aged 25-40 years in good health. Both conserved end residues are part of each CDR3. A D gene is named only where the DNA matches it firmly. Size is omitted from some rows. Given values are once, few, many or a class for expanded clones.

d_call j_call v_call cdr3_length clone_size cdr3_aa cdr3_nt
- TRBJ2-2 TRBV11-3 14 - CASSGQAGTGELFF TGTGCCAGCAGCGGGCAGGCTGGGACCGGGGAGCTGTTTTTT
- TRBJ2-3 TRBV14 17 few CASSPPPTKPSTDTQYF TGTGCCAGCAGCCCCCCTCCGACAAAACCTAGCACAGATACGCAGTATTTT
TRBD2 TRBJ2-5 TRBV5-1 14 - CASSLPSGSKTQYF TGCGCCAGCAGCTTGCCTAGCGGGAGTAAGACCCAGTACTTC
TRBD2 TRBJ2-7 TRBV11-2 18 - CASSLDRIGAGVGHEQYF TGTGCCAGCAGCTTAGATAGGATAGGGGCGGGAGTCGGACACGAGCAGTACTTC
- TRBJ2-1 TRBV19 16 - CASRTRTIIGPHEQFF TGTGCCAGTAGAACCCGGACTATTATTGGGCCCCATGAGCAGTTCTTC
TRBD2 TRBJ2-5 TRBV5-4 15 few CASSSSSGSIETQYF TGTGCCAGCAGCTCTTCTAGCGGGAGCATAGAGACCCAGTACTTC
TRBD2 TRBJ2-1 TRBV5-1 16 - CASSLGGAGGLNEQFF TGCGCCAGCAGCTTGGGTGGCGCGGGAGGGCTAAATGAGCAGTTCTTC
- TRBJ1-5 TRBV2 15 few CASSDVGLGNQPQHF TGTGCCAGCAGTGACGTGGGGCTTGGCAATCAGCCCCAGCATTTT
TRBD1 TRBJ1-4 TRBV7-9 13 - CASSFTGDEKLFF TGTGCCAGCAGCTTTACAGGGGATGAAAAACTGTTTTTT
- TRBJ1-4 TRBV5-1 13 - CASSTTVDEKLFF TGCGCCAGCAGCACTACAGTAGATGAAAAACTGTTTTTT
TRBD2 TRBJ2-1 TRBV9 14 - CASSVSSGRYEQFF TGTGCCAGCAGCGTATCCAGCGGGAGGTATGAGCAGTTCTTC
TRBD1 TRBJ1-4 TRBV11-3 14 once CASSIGTGYEKLFF TGTGCCAGCAGCATAGGGACAGGGTATGAAAAACTGTTTTTT
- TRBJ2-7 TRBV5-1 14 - CASSFAGTAGQRYF TGCGCCAGCAGCTTCGCGGGGACAGCCGGGCAGAGGTACTTC
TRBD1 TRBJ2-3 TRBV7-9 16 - CASSYRQGLSTDTQYF TGTGCCAGCAGCTACCGACAGGGTTTAAGCACAGATACGCAGTATTTT
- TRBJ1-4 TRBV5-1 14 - CASRLTPQEEKLFF TGCGCCAGCAGATTGACACCCCAGGAGGAAAAACTGTTTTTT
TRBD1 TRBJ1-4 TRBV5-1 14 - CASSFQTGNEKLFF TGCGCCAGCAGCTTTCAGACAGGGAATGAAAAACTGTTTTTT
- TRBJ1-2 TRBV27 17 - CASSFWSGPAGAYGYTF TGTGCCAGCAGTTTTTGGTCCGGCCCTGCAGGGGCCTATGGCTACACCTTC
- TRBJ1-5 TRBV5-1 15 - CASSPGLSVNQPQHF TGCGCCAGCAGCCCGGGCTTATCGGTCAATCAGCCCCAGCATTTT
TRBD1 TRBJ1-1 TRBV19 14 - CASMRQGAGTEAFF TGTGCCAGTATGCGACAGGGGGCCGGGACTGAAGCTTTCTTT
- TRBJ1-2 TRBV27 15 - CASSRSDLRGDGYTF TGTGCCAGCAGTCGCAGCGATCTCCGGGGGGATGGCTACACCTTC
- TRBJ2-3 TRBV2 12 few CAGRAGADTQYF TGTGCCGGACGCGCGGGGGCAGACACGCAGTATTTT
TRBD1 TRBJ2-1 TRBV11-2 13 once CASSSDRGYEQFF TGTGCCAGCAGCTCGGACAGGGGTTATGAGCAGTTCTTC
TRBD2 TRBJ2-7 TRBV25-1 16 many CASSASPGDYSYEQYF TGTGCCAGCAGTGCCTCCCCCGGGGACTATTCCTACGAGCAGTACTTC
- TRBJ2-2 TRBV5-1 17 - CASSLDRVSTNTGELFF TGCGCCAGCAGCTTGGACAGGGTTTCCACGAACACCGGGGAGCTGTTTTTT
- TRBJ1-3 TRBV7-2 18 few CASSSTGGRQSSGNTIYF TGTGCCAGCAGCTCCACGGGAGGGAGGCAGAGCTCTGGAAACACCATATATTTT
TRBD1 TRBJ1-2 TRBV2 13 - CASRGDRGYGYTF TGTGCCAGCAGGGGGGACAGGGGCTATGGCTACACCTTC
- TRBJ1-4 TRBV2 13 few CASSEAPSEKLFF TGTGCCAGCAGTGAGGCCCCTAGTGAAAAACTGTTTTTT
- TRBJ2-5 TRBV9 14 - CASNLGTLSETQYF TGTGCCAGCAACCTAGGGACTTTGTCGGAGACCCAGTACTTC
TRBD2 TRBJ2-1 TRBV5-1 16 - CASSPITSGSTNEQFF TGCGCCAGCAGCCCAATAACTAGCGGGAGTACAAATGAGCAGTTCTTC
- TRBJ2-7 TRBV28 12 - CASSLKWGEQYF TGTGCCAGCAGTTTAAAGTGGGGGGAGCAGTACTTC
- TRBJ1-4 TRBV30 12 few CAWSFRYEKLFF TGTGCCTGGAGTTTCAGATACGAAAAACTGTTTTTT
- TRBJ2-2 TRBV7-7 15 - CASSLGLANTGELFF TGTGCCAGCAGCTTAGGCCTAGCTAACACCGGGGAGCTGTTTTTT
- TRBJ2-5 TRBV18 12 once CASSPHQETQYF TGTGCCAGCTCACCACACCAAGAGACCCAGTACTTC
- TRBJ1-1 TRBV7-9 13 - CASHGQLNTEAFF TGTGCCAGCCACGGACAGTTGAACACTGAAGCTTTCTTT
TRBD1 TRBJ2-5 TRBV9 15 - CASSRLEGAKETQYF TGTGCCAGCAGCCGACTCGAGGGGGCGAAGGAGACCCAGTACTTC
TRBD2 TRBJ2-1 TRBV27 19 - CASSSYSGLADKIYNEQFF TGTGCCAGCAGTTCATACTCCGGACTAGCGGACAAAATTTACAATGAGCAGTTCTTC
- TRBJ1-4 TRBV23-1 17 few CASSRDGTYWPRWKLFF TGCGCCAGCAGTCGAGACGGTACATATTGGCCTCGGTGGAAACTGTTTTTT
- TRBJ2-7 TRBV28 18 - CASSPIRVDSGFSYEQYF TGTGCCAGCAGTCCCATCAGAGTGGACAGTGGGTTCTCCTACGAGCAGTACTTC
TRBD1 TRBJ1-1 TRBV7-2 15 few CASSLRQGTNTEAFF TGTGCCAGCAGCCTAAGACAGGGGACGAACACTGAAGCTTTCTTT
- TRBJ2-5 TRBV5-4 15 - CASSLWGKMSETQYF TGTGCCAGCAGCTTGTGGGGAAAGATGTCAGAGACCCAGTACTTC
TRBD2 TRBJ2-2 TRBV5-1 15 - CASSQSGRRTGELFF TGCGCCAGCAGCCAAAGCGGGAGGAGGACCGGGGAGCTGTTTTTT
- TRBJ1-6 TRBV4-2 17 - CASSHPQGGGETSPLHF TGTGCCAGCAGCCACCCCCAAGGAGGGGGTGAGACTTCACCCCTCCACTTT
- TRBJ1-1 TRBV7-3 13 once CASSSYGDTEAFF TGTGCCAGCAGCTCATACGGGGACACTGAAGCTTTCTTT
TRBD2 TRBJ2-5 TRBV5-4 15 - CASSQIAGLQETQYF TGTGCCAGCAGCCAAATAGCGGGCCTTCAAGAGACCCAGTACTTC
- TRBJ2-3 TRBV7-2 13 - CASSTYVVDTQYF TGTGCCAGCAGCACATACGTGGTGGATACGCAGTATTTT
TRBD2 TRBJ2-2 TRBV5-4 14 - CASSLETSAGELFF TGTGCCAGCAGCTTGGAGACTAGCGCCGGGGAGCTGTTTTTT
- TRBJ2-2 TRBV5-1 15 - CASSLDSCIGGELFF TGCGCCAGCAGCTTGGACTCCTGTATTGGCGGGGAGCTGTTTTTT
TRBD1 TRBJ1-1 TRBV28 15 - CASSELGQRNTEAFF TGTGCCAGCAGTGAATTGGGACAGAGGAACACTGAAGCTTTCTTT
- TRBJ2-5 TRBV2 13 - CASMRGAQETQYF TGTGCCAGCATGAGAGGGGCCCAAGAGACCCAGTACTTC
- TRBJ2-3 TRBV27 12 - CASTSLAMTQYF TGTGCCAGCACCTCTCTAGCCATGACGCAGTATTTT
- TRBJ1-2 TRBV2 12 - CASSERPYGYTF TGTGCCAGCAGTGAAAGACCCTATGGCTACACCTTC
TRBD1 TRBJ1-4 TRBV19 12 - CASSTRQGELFF TGTGCCAGTAGTACACGACAGGGAGAACTGTTTTTT
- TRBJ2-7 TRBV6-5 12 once CASSYSRHEQYF TGTGCCAGCAGTTACTCTCGTCACGAGCAGTACTTC
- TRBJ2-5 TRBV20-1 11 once CSARDGQTPYF TGCAGTGCTAGAGACGGACAGACGCCGTACTTC
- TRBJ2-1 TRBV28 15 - CASSFAISSYNEQFF TGTGCCAGCAGTTTTGCGATTAGCTCCTACAATGAGCAGTTCTTC
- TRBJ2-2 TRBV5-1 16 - CASSLVMGPNTGELFF TGCGCCAGCAGCTTGGTAATGGGGCCGAACACCGGGGAGCTGTTTTTT
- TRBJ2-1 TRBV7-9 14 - CASGDRQQFNEQFF TGTGCCAGCGGGGATCGCCAACAGTTTAATGAGCAGTTCTTC
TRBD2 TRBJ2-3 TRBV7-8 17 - CASSPTTLAAGRDTQYF TGTGCCAGCAGCCCAACGACACTAGCGGCGGGGAGAGATACGCAGTATTTT
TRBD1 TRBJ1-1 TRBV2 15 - CASSGTGTGNTEAFF TGTGCCAGCAGTGGGACCGGGACAGGGAACACTGAAGCTTTCTTT